Below are 23 T cell receptor beta chains sequenced from a single sample in a study of T-cell memory formation after mild COVID-19. Each CDR3 protein gets one entry after TCRdb re-called the 5' RACE reads with MiXCR. This sample has about 560,000 distinct CDR3 sequences, with 15% to 20% found just once. What was sequenced was PBMCs or a T cell subset sorted from them (not recorded which). These receptors came from an adult woman who had mild COVID-19 (a few samples of this study predate the infection). Cell type and time point are not known.

The V call is TRBV7-9, the J call TRBJ2-5; 11 bases are a match to TRBD2. The length of the CDR3 is 16 residues. CDR1 and CDR2 (germline): SEHNR, FQNEAQ (reference sequence). Losses at the gene ends were 11 bases for V and 3 bases for J; bases not matched to a gene: 14. This CDR3 reads CAGRPFSGRAEETQYF. The CDR3 DNA follows: TGTGCCGGCCGACCTTTTAGCGGGAGGGCGGAAGAGACCCAGTACTTC.

This clonotype was recorded a few times. In DNA form, the CDR3 reads TGCGCCAGCAGCCAAGACCCCTGGCGCCCGCCCTACGAGCAGTACTTC. Protein: CASSQDPWRPPYEQYF. The gene calls are TRBV4-3 and TRBJ2-7; no definite D call. The CDR3 spans 16 residues. The germline V gene has CDR1 LGHNA and CDR2 YSLEER. V was clipped by 0 bases and J by 2 bases, with 14 bases between them.

This clonotype was seen more than once but under ten times. This rearrangement joins TRBV7-9 to TRBJ1-4; D perhaps matches TRBD1 (6 bases). CDR3 length: 15 residues. The V and J ends lost 7 bases and 7 bases respectively, with 19 bases between them. Germline V gives CDR1 SEHNR, CDR2 FQNEAQ (reference sequence). The CDR3 loop reads CASTHGRLDSEKLFF. The CDR3 bases are TGTGCCAGCACCCACGGGCGGTTGGACAGTGAAAAACTGTTTTTT.

This clonotype appeared many times. The V and J genes are TRBV5-5 and TRBJ1-3, with a weak D call TRBD1 (6 bases). The CDR3 consists of 14 residues. Trimming stripped 6 bases from V and 4 bases from J, with 14 bases between. Germline values: CDR1 SGHKS, CDR2 YYEKEE (reference sequence). CDR3 bases: TGTGCCAGCACCCGGGGGGGGGCAGGAAACACCATATATTTT. This encodes CASTRGGAGNTIYF.

This clonotype has only a few counts. The rearrangement links TRBV5-6 to TRBJ2-7, with TRBD1 matching 7 bases. CDR1 and CDR2 (germline): SGHDT, YYEEEE. V lost 6 bases and J lost 0; bases outside the gene matches: 3. The CDR3 covers 13 residues. The CDR3 DNA follows: TGTGCCAGCAACAGGGACAGCTCCTACGAGCAGTACTTC. It specifies CASNRDSSYEQYF.

This clonotype has just a few counts. The gene calls are TRBV6-6 and TRBJ2-1; D uncertain. Germline V lookup: CDR1 MNHNY, CDR2 SVGAGI (reference sequence). There are 13 residues in the CDR3. V gave up 0 bases and J gave up 6 bases, with 6 bases separating them. The CDR3 region is CASSYSILNEQFF. Here the CDR3 DNA reads TGTGCCAGCAGTTACTCGATTCTCAATGAGCAGTTCTTC.

This clonotype was counted between two and nine times. This rearrangement joins TRBV9 to TRBJ1-5, with D possibly TRBD1 on 5 matching bases. CDR1 is SGDLS, CDR2 YYNGEE, per germline. The ends were cut back, 0 bases at V and 0 bases at J, with 25 bases in the middle. CDR3 length: 21 amino acids. CDR3 amino acids: CASSVDPAWEGRGFSNQPQHF. CDR3 DNA: TGTGCCAGCAGCGTAGATCCCGCGTGGGAGGGTAGGGGTTTTAGCAATCAGCCCCAGCATTTT.

This clonotype was seen a few times. The chain uses TRBV7-3 and TRBJ2-2; D could derive from TRBD1 or TRBD2 (5 bases each). Germline V gene data show CDR1 as SGHTA and CDR2 as FQGTGA. CDR3 length: 19 residues. V lost 4 bases to trimming and J lost 0 bases, with 21 bases between them. CDR3 protein: CASSSTGPAAGPNTGELFF. Written as DNA, the CDR3 is TGTGCCAGCAGCTCGACGGGGCCAGCGGCGGGTCCGAACACCGGGGAGCTGTTTTTT.

The chain is built from TRBV5-4 and TRBJ2-1; the D is unclear. Germline CDR1 reads SGHNT; CDR2 reads YYREEE (reference sequence). The CDR3 has 14 residues. Trimming stripped 4 bases from V and 2 bases from J, with 10 bases between. CDR3 bases: TGTGCCAGCAGCCCCAGACCCACCTACAATGAGCAGTTCTTC. It yields the protein CASSPRPTYNEQFF.

V usage is TRBV18 and J usage is TRBJ1-2, with 8 bases identical to TRBD1. The length of the CDR3 is 13 residues. The V segment lost 5 bases and the J segment 6 bases; nucleotides outside the gene matches: 5. Germline CDR1 reads KGHSH; CDR2 reads LQKENI. The CDR3 protein is CASSTDREDGYTF. In DNA form, the CDR3 reads TGTGCCAGCTCAACGGACAGGGAGGATGGCTACACCTTC.

Ten or more counts support this clonotype. V and J are TRBV5-1 and TRBJ2-2; D is unresolved. This CDR3 contains 14 residues. V lost 1 base and J 1 base, leaving 5 bases between the germline ends. CDR1 and CDR2 from the germline V gene are SGHRS and YFSETQ. CDR3 amino acids: CASSLNRNTGELFF. In DNA, the CDR3 is TGCGCCAGCAGCTTGAACAGGAACACCGGGGAGCTGTTTTTT.

This clonotype appeared a few times. The chain employs TRBV7-8 and TRBJ2-7, with a possible D match to TRBD1 (6 bases). Deletions cut 8 bases from V and 0 bases from J, with 11 bases between. CDR1 is SGHVS, CDR2 FQNEAQ, per germline. The CDR3 covers 13 residues. CDR3 protein: CASCDRNSYEQYF. CDR3 in DNA: TGTGCCAGCTGCGACAGGAACTCCTACGAGCAGTACTTC. Complete variable domain (other parts from reference TRBV7-8 and TRBJ2-7): GAGVSQSPRYKVAKRGQDVALRCDPISGHVSLFWYQQALGQGPEFLTYFQNEAQLDKSGLPSDRFFAERPEGSVSTLKIQRTQQEDSAVYLCASCDRNSYEQYFGPGTRLTVT.

The chain is built from TRBV27 and TRBJ2-7, with TRBD2 matching 10 bases. The CDR3 has 15 amino acids. After removal of 7 bases from V and 1 base from J, the junction contained 7 bases not matched to a gene. CDR1 is MNHEY, CDR2 SMNVEV, per germline (reference sequence). This CDR3 is CASTLTLAGSYEQYF. Written as DNA, the CDR3 is TGTGCCAGCACCCTGACACTAGCGGGATCCTACGAGCAGTACTTC.

The chain has TRBV3-1 and TRBJ2-1; D not certain. V lost 2 bases and J 8 bases, leaving 10 bases between the germline ends. The length of the CDR3 is 13 residues. Germline-derived CDR1 and CDR2 are LGHDT and YNNKEL (reference sequence). The CDR3 region is CASSQSGPDEQFF. The CDR3 DNA sequence: TGTGCCAGCAGCCAATCAGGCCCCGATGAGCAGTTCTTC.

In this sample, this clonotype turned up many times. The chain links TRBV24-1 to TRBJ1-4; 8 nucleotides match TRBD1. After removal of 4 bases from V and 10 bases from J, the junction contained 13 bases not matched to a gene. This CDR3 spans 16 amino acids. Germline values: CDR1 KGHDR, CDR2 SFDVKD. As DNA, the CDR3 is TGTGCCACCAGTGACAATCCAGGACAGGGAGGCGGAAAACTGTTTTTT. Protein sequence: CATSDNPGQGGGKLFF.

This clonotype came up many times. The chain carries TRBV20-1 and TRBJ2-7, with TRBD1 matching 10 bases. This CDR3 has 15 amino acids. CDR1 and CDR2 from the germline V gene are DFQATT and SNEGSKA (reference sequence). Unmatched junction bases numbered 12, after V lost 5 bases and J lost 5 bases. The CDR3 here is CSAPNPGQGPDEQYF. CDR3 sequence (DNA): TGCAGTGCTCCGAATCCGGGACAGGGGCCGGACGAGCAGTACTTC.

The chain uses TRBV6-6 and TRBJ2-5; no reliable D call. Trimming removed 0 bases from V and 7 bases from J, with 18 bases in between. The germline V gene encodes CDR1 MNHNY and CDR2 SVGAGI (reference sequence). There are 16 residues in the CDR3. This CDR3 reads CASSYSIDFSAGTQYF. CDR3 DNA: TGTGCCAGCAGTTACTCGATAGACTTTTCGGCAGGGACCCAGTACTTC.

CDR3 in DNA: TGTGCCAGCAGTTTAAGGGAATCCGGGGAGCTGTTTTTT. Translated: CASSLRESGELFF. V is TRBV12-3 or TRBV12-4 and J is TRBJ2-2; D is unresolved. Trimming took off 2 bases at V and 6 bases at J, with 7 bases between the two ends. The CDR3 spans 13 residues.

This clonotype came up a few times. The CDR3 bases are TGTGCCAGCAGTGAAAGGTGGAGCTCCTACGAGCAGTACTTC. It yields the protein CASSERWSSYEQYF. The chain joins TRBV2 to TRBJ2-7; D is unresolved. The V gene lost 2 bases and the J gene lost 0 bases, with 8 bases spanning the gap. CDR1 and CDR2 (germline): SNHLY, FYNNEI. The CDR3 is made up of 14 amino acids. The full variable domain, rest sourced from reference TRBV2 and TRBJ2-7, is EPEVTQTPSHQVTQMGQEVILRCVPISNHLYFYWYRQILGQKVEFLVSFYNNEISEKSEIFDDQFSVERPDGSNFTLKIRSTKLEDSAMYFCASSERWSSYEQYFGPGTRLTVT.

The chain recombines TRBV6-1 with TRBJ2-7, with a tentative D call TRBD2 (6 bases). CDR1 and CDR2 from the germline V gene are MNHNS and SASEGT. Trimming pared 6 bases from V and 6 bases from J, leaving 21 bases between. The CDR3 runs 15 residues. In nucleotides, the CDR3 is TGTGCCAGCAGCAAAAGGTCCAGGGAGGTCTCCGAGCAGTACTTC. Its protein is CASSKRSREVSEQYF.

This clonotype is a singleton in its sample. The rearrangement links TRBV4-3 to TRBJ2-5, with 8 positions matching TRBD1. The length of the CDR3 is 16 residues. The J segment lost 5 bases and the V segment lost 0 bases, leaving 8 bases of the junction unmatched. Germline V CDR1 and CDR2: LGHNA, YSLEER. The CDR3 DNA reads TGCGCCAGCAGCCAAGAAGGGCAGGGGGCTTGGGAGACCCAGTACTTC. Amino acids: CASSQEGQGAWETQYF.

This clonotype was counted many times. The chain uses TRBV29-1 and TRBJ2-3; possible D gene TRBD1, 6 bases. Trimming removed 4 bases from V and 3 bases from J, with 11 bases in between. The CDR3 spans 13 residues. Germline values: CDR1 SQVTM, CDR2 ANQGSEA. DNA of the CDR3: TGCAGCGTTGGTACAGGGAGAACAGATACGCAGTATTTT. Amino acid sequence: CSVGTGRTDTQYF.

The table lists this clonotype with many counts. The V call is TRBV12-3 or TRBV12-4, the J call TRBJ1-5; D is ambiguous. Between the trimmed V and J ends, which lost 4 bases and 6 bases, there was a span of 10 bases. The CDR3 has 13 amino acids. CDR3 residues: CASSSGWAQPQHF. CDR3 sequence (DNA): TGTGCCAGCAGTTCGGGATGGGCTCAGCCCCAGCATTTT.